Sequencing of this T cell receptor beta chain was carried out in a study of CD8 T cell repertoires and HIV-1 epitope variants (dated by TCRdb to the early 2020s). About the investigation overall: T cells were stimulated in separate culture wells with each of twenty-five peptides representing autologous and known Gag and Nef epitope variants. Control conditions included a CMV, EBV and flu peptide pool, the Ebola AY9 epitope as negative control, and a no-peptide well. The epitopes tested were three Gag epitope families plus Nef HW9 and YT9. T cells were enriched using the EasySep Human T Cell Enrichment Kit and then co-cultured with an equal number of autologous T cell-negative cells acting as antigen-presenting cells. Cultures ran for about 10 days in IMDM with gentamicin, with half-media changes on days 3 and 7 adding IL-2, IL-7 and IL-15. An aliquot of 1M T cells was set aside as an uncultured baseline condition, separate from the 83 T cell cultures. A total of around 83 T cell cultures were run, with each culture condition performed in triplicate except for one peptide, which was performed in duplicate.

The junction shows trimming of 3 bases on V and 0 bases on J, and the gene matches do not reach 1 base of it. CDR1 MNHEY and CDR2 SMNVEV are derived from the germline V gene (reference sequence). CDR3 length: 14 amino acids, cysteine to phenylalanine. The CDR3 DNA has 42 bases and is translated from base 1. The EasySep Human CD8+ T Cell Enrichment Kit was used on day 10 to isolate CD8+ T cells from every culture. Sequencing of TCR beta CDR3 regions was performed at survey depth on the immunoSEQ platform. The QIAamp DNA micro kit was used to extract genomic DNA from every cultured and uncultured CD8+ T cell population. The original pipeline was this. Any sample with under 5,000 productive reads was excluded, and this exclusion removed about 7% of the roughly 80 cultures stimulated with HIV peptides. A MANAFEST web app trimmed sequences to CDR3 and removed nonproductive sequences, CDR3s under 5 amino acids, and those not starting C or ending F/W. Clonotypes were classified as antigen-specific only if expansion was observed in at least 2 of 3 replicates versus the no-peptide control at FDR 0.01, only within one epitope family. In addition, a specific clonotype needed a frequency at least fivefold higher than in wells stimulated with peptides from other epitope families. TCRdb provides this immuneACCESS table in a form limited to in-frame rearrangements. Some clones are lacking; in checked studies, under half of them reflect an unresolved V gene, and why the rest are absent is not known. D and trimming were read from the DNA, whereas the V and J calls and clone size are those reported in that table. In all, the sample holds tens of thousands of clones, and over 70% of those were seen once. The top ten clonotypes cover 20% to 30% of the sample.

Points the paper makes about the study in general: Only TCR beta chains were identified by the assay, and proliferation to antigen, not T cell function or cytokine profile, was indicated. The Nef KF9 family was recognized by five clonotypes and the HW9 family by one, and no responses to the TAALDMSHF plasma variant were observed. Roughly 9 antigen-specific TCR beta clonotypes were identified, and roughly six of them appeared cross-reactive for autologous or known escape epitope variants.

Concerning this clone: Its antigen is unknown. Base quality data are lacking; no much larger clone is found one base away.

The rearrangement joined TRBV27 to TRBJ1-2; TRBD1 aligns with 7 central bases. The source is a male donor with HIV. Material: uncultured baseline CD8+ T cells from peripheral blood mononuclear cells (PBMCs). The DNA sequence follows: TGTGCCAGCAGTTTCGGGACAGCTAACTATGGCTACACCTTC. The resulting protein is CASSFGTANYGYTF.